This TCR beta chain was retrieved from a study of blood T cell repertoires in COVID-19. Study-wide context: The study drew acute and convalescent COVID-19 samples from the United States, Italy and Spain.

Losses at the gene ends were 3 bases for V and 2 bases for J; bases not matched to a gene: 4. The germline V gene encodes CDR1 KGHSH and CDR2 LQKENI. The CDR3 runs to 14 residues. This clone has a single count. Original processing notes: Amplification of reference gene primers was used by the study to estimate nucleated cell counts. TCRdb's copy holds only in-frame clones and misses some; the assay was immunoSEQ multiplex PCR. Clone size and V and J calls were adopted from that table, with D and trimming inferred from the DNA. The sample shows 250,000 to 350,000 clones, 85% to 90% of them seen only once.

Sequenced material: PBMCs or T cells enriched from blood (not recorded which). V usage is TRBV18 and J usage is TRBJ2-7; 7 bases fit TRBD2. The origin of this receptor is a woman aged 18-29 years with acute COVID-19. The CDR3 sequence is CASSPREGPYEQYF. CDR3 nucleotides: TGTGCCAGCTCACCGAGGGAGGGACCCTACGAGCAGTACTTC.